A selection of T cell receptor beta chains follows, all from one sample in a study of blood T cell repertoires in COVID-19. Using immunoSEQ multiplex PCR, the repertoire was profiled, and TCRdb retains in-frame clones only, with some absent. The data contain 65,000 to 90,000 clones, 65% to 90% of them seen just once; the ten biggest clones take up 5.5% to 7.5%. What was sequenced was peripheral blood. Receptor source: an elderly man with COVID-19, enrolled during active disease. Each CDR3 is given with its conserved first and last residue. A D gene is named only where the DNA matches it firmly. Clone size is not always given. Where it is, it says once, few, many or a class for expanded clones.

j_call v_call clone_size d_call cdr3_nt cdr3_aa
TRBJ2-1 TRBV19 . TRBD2 TGTGCCAGTAGTATAACTAGCGGGGGCCCCAATGAGCAGTTCTTC CASSITSGGPNEQFF
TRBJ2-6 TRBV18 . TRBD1 TGTGCCAGCTCACTGGGGACAGGGGGATACTCTGGGGCCAACGTCCTGACTTTC CASSLGTGGYSGANVLTF
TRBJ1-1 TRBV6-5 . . TGTGCCGGATCAATAGGGGCGGGGCGCACTGAAGCTTTCTTT CAGSIGAGRTEAFF
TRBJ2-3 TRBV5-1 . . TGCGCCAGCAGCTCTATGACGCACCGGATGAGGGTTGGGGAGACAGATACGCAGTATTTT CASSSMTHRMRVGETDTQYF
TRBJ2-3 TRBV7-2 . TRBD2 TGTGCCAGCAGCCGCCAGCGGGGGCCCCTCACAGATACGCAGTATTTT CASSRQRGPLTDTQYF
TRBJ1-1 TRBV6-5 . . TGTGCCAGCAGCCAGGTACGGGGCACTGAAGCTTTCTTT CASSQVRGTEAFF
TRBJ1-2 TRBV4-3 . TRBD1 TGCGCCAGCAGCCCGACAGGGCACTATGGCTACACCTTC CASSPTGHYGYTF
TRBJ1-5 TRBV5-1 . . TGCGCCAGCAGCTGGGACTCACGGGGGCCCCAGCATTTT CASSWDSRGPQHF
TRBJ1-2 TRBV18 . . TGTGCCAGCTCACCACCAGCGACCGGGCAGGGTGACTATGGCTACACCTTC CASSPPATGQGDYGYTF
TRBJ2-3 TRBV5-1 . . TGCGCCAGCAGCCATAGTCAAGGACGGGGGAGCACAGATACGCAGTATTTT CASSHSQGRGSTDTQYF
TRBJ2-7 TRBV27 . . TGTGCCAGCAGTTTAGGCGGCACTGGGTACGAGCAGTACTTC CASSLGGTGYEQYF
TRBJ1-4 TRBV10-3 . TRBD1 TGTGCCATCAGTCCGGGACAGGGAGATGAAAAACTGTTTTTT CAISPGQGDEKLFF
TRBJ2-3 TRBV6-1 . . TGTGCCAGCAGTGAGAGAGACAGGGATACGCAGTATTTT CASSERDRDTQYF
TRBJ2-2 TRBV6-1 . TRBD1 TGTGCCAGCAGTGAGGGACAGGAGATCACCGGGGAGCTGTTTTTT CASSEGQEITGELFF
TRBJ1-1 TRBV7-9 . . TGTGCCAGCAGCTTATATCGGGGGAACACTGAAGCTTTCTTT CASSLYRGNTEAFF
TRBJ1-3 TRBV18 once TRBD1 TGTGCCAGCTCCGGACAGGGGAGCTCTGGAAACACCATATATTTT CASSGQGSSGNTIYF
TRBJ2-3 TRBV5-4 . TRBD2 TGTGCCAGCAGCGGTGGGACTAGCCCTGGGGATACGCAGTATTTT CASSGGTSPGDTQYF
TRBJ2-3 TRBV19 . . TGTGCCAGTAGTATAATGAATAGGGAGACAGATACGCAGTATTTT CASSIMNRETDTQYF
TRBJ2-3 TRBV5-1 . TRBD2 TGCGCCAGCAGCTTGGCCCTCACTAGCGGGGGAGAGACAGATACGCAGTATTTT CASSLALTSGGETDTQYF
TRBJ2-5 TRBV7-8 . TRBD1 TGTGCCAGCAGCGGAGCAGGGGGAGAGACCCAGTACTTC CASSGAGGETQYF
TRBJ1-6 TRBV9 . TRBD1 TGTGCCAGCAGCGCCTTCCGGACAGGGTCTGGGAATTCACCCCTCCACTTT CASSAFRTGSGNSPLHF